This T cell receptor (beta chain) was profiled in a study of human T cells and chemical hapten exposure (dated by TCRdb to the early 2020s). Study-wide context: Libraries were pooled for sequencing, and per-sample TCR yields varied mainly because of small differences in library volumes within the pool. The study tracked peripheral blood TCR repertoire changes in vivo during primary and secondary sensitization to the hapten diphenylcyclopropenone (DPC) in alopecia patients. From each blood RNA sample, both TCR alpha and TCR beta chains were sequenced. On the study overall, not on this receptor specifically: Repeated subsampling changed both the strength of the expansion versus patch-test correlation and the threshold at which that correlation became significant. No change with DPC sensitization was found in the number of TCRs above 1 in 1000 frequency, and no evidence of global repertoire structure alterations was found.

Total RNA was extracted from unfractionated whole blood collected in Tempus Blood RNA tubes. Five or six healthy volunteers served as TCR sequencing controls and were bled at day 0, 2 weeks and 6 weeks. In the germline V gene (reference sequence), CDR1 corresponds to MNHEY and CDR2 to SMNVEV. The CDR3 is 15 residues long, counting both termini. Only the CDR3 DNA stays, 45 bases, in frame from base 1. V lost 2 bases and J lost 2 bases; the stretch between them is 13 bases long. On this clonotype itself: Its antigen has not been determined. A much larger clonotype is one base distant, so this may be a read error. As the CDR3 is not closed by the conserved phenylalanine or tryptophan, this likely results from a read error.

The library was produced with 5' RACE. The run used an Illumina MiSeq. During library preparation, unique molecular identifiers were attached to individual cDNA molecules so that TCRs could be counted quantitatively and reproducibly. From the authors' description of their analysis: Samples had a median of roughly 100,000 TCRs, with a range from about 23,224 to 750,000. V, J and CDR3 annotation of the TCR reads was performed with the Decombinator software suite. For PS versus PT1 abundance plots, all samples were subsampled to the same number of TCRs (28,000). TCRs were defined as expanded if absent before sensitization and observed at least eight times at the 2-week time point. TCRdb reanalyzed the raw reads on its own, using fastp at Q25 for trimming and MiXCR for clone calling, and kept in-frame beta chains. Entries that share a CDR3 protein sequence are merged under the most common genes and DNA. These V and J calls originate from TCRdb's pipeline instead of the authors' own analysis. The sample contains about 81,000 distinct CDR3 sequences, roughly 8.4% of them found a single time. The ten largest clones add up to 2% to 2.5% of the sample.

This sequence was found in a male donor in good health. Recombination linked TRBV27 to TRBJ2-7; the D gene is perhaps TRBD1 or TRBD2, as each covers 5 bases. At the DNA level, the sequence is TGTGCCAGCAGTTTAGAGGGGACGGCAACCTACGAGCAGTACTCC. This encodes CASSLEGTATYEQYS.